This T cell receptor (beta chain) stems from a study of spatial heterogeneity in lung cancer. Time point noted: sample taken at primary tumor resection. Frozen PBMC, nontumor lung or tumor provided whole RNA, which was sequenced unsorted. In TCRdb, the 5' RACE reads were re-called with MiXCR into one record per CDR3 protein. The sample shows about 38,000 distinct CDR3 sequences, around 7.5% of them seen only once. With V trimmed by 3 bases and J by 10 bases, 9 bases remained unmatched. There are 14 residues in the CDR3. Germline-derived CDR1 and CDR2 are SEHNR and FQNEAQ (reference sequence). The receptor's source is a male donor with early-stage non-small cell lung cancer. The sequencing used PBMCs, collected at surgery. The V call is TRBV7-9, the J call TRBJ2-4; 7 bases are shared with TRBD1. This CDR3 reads CASSLPGQQRIQYF. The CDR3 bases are TGTGCCAGCAGCTTGCCGGGACAGCAAAGAATTCAGTACTTC.